The 27 T cell receptor beta chains presented below share a single source sample, sequenced in a study of T cell changes during pregnancy in multiple sclerosis. Produced via immunoSEQ multiplex PCR; TCRdb's table is partial and in-frame only. Here the sample spans around 110,000 clones, 90% to 95% being singletons. The sample in question was peripheral blood, obtained in the third trimester of pregnancy. The receptors stem from a female donor with multiple sclerosis, enrolled in a pregnancy study.

The genes are TRBV4-2 and TRBJ2-3, with 14 bases lining up with TRBD2. The germline CDR1 and CDR2 sequences are LGHNA and YNFKEQ. This CDR3 spans 18 amino acids. Trimming cost V 3 bases and J 9 bases; bases outside gene matches: 14. CDR3 coding DNA: TGTGCCAGCAGCCAGTCATTTCCGGGACTAGCGGGAGAATTGACGCAGTATTTT. Translated, it gives CASSQSFPGLAGELTQYF.

This chain uses TRBV9 with TRBJ2-7, with 12 bases lining up with TRBD1. Germline assignment: CDR1 SGDLS and CDR2 YYNGEE. V dropped 0 bases and J dropped 3; count of bases not matched to a gene: 7. There are 17 residues in the CDR3. CDR3 sequence (DNA): TGTGCCAGCAGCGTAGGTCCGGGACAGGGGGCATTCTACGAGCAGTACTTC. Residues: CASSVGPGQGAFYEQYF.

The chain carries TRBV7-2 and TRBJ2-3; TRBD2 matches 10 bases. The CDR3 runs 18 residues. Germline-derived CDR1 and CDR2 are SGHTA and FQGNSA. The J segment lost 6 bases and the V segment lost 5 bases, leaving 17 bases of the junction unmatched. Written as DNA, the CDR3 is TGTGCCAGCAGCGCTCTACTAGCGGGGCGGACTAGTATGGATACGCAGTATTTT. Translated, it gives CASSALLAGRTSMDTQYF.

The CDR3 DNA reads TGTGCCAGCAGCTTACAGGGGGGACGGTACAATGAGCAGTTCTTC. It is translated as CASSLQGGRYNEQFF. The genes are TRBV6-1 and TRBJ2-1; 8 bases align to TRBD1. With 6 bases clipped from V and 4 bases from J, the junction kept 8 bases outside the gene matches. In germline, CDR1 is MNHNS, CDR2 SASEGT. The CDR3 is made up of 15 amino acids.

Only a few counts were recorded for this clone. One junction end does not reproduce the germline sequence, and a read error may be involved. The J gene is TRBJ1-5, the V gene TRBV5-1; no definite D call. The CDR3 contains 14 residues. The germline CDR1 and CDR2 sequences are SGHRS and YFSETQ. CDR3 sequence reads: CASSLDAGNRPQHF. The CDR3 nucleotides are TGCGCCAGCAGCTTGGATGCGGGGAATCGGCCCCAGCATTTT.

This chain joins TRBV27 and TRBJ2-7; 9 positions match TRBD1. From germline, CDR1 is MNHEY and CDR2 SMNVEV (reference sequence). The J segment lost 3 bases and the V segment lost 7 bases, leaving 16 bases of the junction unmatched. The CDR3 sequence is 17 residues long. CDR3 bases: TGTGCCAGCACCAGGACCCGAACAGGGGGCCTTGTCTACGAGCAGTACTTC. It encodes CASTRTRTGGLVYEQYF.

The chain is built from TRBV9 and TRBJ1-3, with no clear D. Germline CDR1 SGDLS, CDR2 YYNGEE. V gave up 7 bases and J gave up 0 bases, with 2 bases separating them. This CDR3 spans 11 amino acids. CDR3 region: CASRSGNTIYF. CDR3 nucleotide sequence: TGTGCCAGCCGCTCTGGAAACACCATATATTTT.

This chain uses TRBV6-1 with TRBJ2-5, with 10 positions matching TRBD1. CDR3 length: 15 residues. Germline V CDR1 and CDR2: MNHNS, SASEGT. The ends lost 3 bases at V and 5 bases at J; junction bases unmatched: 6. CDR3 nucleotides: TGTGCCAGCAGTGAGGACAGGGGGGTCGGGGAGACCCAGTACTTC. Amino acid sequence: CASSEDRGVGETQYF.

This sequence joins TRBV30 and TRBJ1-3; unclear D gene. Germline CDR1 and CDR2: GTSNPN and SVGIG (reference sequence). The CDR3 covers 14 residues. Between the trimmed V and J ends, which lost 2 bases and 4 bases, there was a span of 12 bases. CDR3 sequence: CAWSLLSIGNTIYF. The CDR3 DNA reads as TGTGCCTGGAGTTTGTTGAGCATCGGAAACACCATATATTTT.

The CDR3 DNA follows: TGTGCCAGCGGCCGACGGCGGGAGGGCCTGTCCTACGAGCAGTACTTC. This translates into CASGRRREGLSYEQYF. The chain links TRBV27 to TRBJ2-7, with 9 bases lining up with TRBD2. J gave up 1 base and V 8 bases, and 12 bases lay outside the gene matches. The CDR3 length is 16 residues. From germline, CDR1 is MNHEY and CDR2 SMNVEV (reference sequence).

The chain carries TRBV5-6 and TRBJ1-4; D ambiguous. Germline CDR1 is SGHDT and CDR2 is YYEEEE. V dropped 3 bases and J dropped 3 bases, with 6 bases sitting between them. The CDR3 has 13 residues. CDR3 bases: TGTGCCAGCAGCTATGCGGCTAATGAAAAACTGTTTTTT. Translated, it gives CASSYAANEKLFF.

This chain connects TRBV6-1 to TRBJ1-5; TRBD1 is a possible D gene (5 bases). The V end lost 2 bases, the J end lost 3 bases, and 8 bases lay between the germline ends. This CDR3 is 14 amino acids long. CDR1 and CDR2 (germline): MNHNS, SASEGT. DNA for the CDR3: TGTGCCAGCAGTGAACAGGGCCACAATCAGCCCCAGCATTTT. Its translation: CASSEQGHNQPQHF.

This chain uses TRBV30 with TRBJ2-7, with TRBD2 matching over 8 bases. Trimming took 0 bases from V and 4 from J; bases not matched to a gene: 5. This CDR3 contains 14 residues. Per germline, CDR1 GTSNPN and CDR2 SVGIG (reference sequence). The CDR3 nucleotides are TGTGCCTGGAGTGTACCGGGAGGGCGGTACGAGCAGTACTTC. Encoded protein: CAWSVPGGRYEQYF.

CDR3 residues: CASSLSGTGVPQETQYF. The CDR3 DNA reads as TGTGCCAGCAGCTTATCCGGGACAGGGGTCCCCCAAGAGACCCAGTACTTC. V and J are TRBV5-4 and TRBJ2-5, with 10 bases fitting TRBD1. The CDR3 covers 17 residues. Looked up from germline, CDR1 is SGHNT and CDR2 is YYREEE (reference sequence). With 2 bases clipped from V and 1 base from J, the junction kept 8 bases outside the gene matches. Supplemented by reference TRBV5-4 and TRBJ2-5, the full variable domain reads ETGVTQSPTHLIKTRGQQVTLRCSSQSGHNTVSWYQQALGQGPQFIFQYYREEENGRGNFPPRFSGLQFPNYSSELNVNALELDDSALYLCASSLSGTGVPQETQYFGPGTRLLVL.

This rearrangement joins TRBV5-6 to TRBJ2-3; D is unclear. Germline lookup yields CDR1 SGHDT and CDR2 YYEEEE. This CDR3 is 16 amino acids long. The V end lost 4 bases, the J end lost 0 bases, and 15 bases lay between the germline ends. DNA for the CDR3: TGTGCCAGCAGCGGTAAAGAGCTGTATAGCACAGATACGCAGTATTTT. It encodes CASSGKELYSTDTQYF.

The chain combines TRBV10-3 with TRBJ2-3, with 9 positions matching TRBD2. The CDR3 has 16 residues. V shed 0 bases and J 2 bases; nucleotides not matched to a gene: 3. The germline V gene has CDR1 ENHRY and CDR2 SYGVKD. The DNA of the CDR3 is TGTGCCATCAGTGAGTCGCGGGGGGGGATCACAGATACGCAGTATTTT. It is translated as CAISESRGGITDTQYF.

This clone was observed once. V usage is TRBV7-2 and J usage is TRBJ1-6; D gene ambiguous. This CDR3 spans 17 amino acids. Germline V gives CDR1 SGHTA, CDR2 FQGNSA. The V gene lost 5 bases and the J gene lost 0 bases, with 14 bases spanning the gap. The chain's CDR3 is CASSRFIQSSYNSPLHF. CDR3 in DNA: TGTGCCAGCAGCCGATTCATACAGAGCTCCTATAATTCACCCCTCCACTTT.

V usage is TRBV4-1 and J usage is TRBJ2-2; weak D call: TRBD1 (6 bases). V was shortened by 5 bases and J by 4 bases, with 8 bases between the two germline ends. The germline gives CDR1 MGHRA, CDR2 YSYEKL. CDR3 length: 13 amino acids. The CDR3 nucleotides are TGCGCCAGCAGCGGACAGAGCACCGGGGAGCTGTTTTTT. Translation gives CASSGQSTGELFF.

This clone was observed a few times. In DNA form, the CDR3 reads TGCGCCAGCAGCGGCCGGACAGGAGGAACCTACAATGAGCAGTTCTTC. Translating gives CASSGRTGGTYNEQFF. The chain employs TRBV5-1 and TRBJ2-1; TRBD1 matches 7 bases. Germline CDR1 SGHRS, CDR2 YFSETQ. CDR3 length equals 16 residues. V was clipped by 4 bases and J by 2 bases; unmatched bases: 9.

This clone occurred once. The chain joins TRBV7-9 to TRBJ2-6; tentative D call: TRBD2 (5 bases). V was trimmed by 4 bases and J by 1 base, leaving 11 bases between them. The CDR3 is made up of 16 amino acids. Germline loops: CDR1 SEHNR, CDR2 FQNEAQ (reference sequence). The CDR3 sequence is CASSSSSGSGANVLTF. For the CDR3, the DNA is TGTGCCAGCAGCTCAAGCAGCGGTTCTGGGGCCAACGTCCTGACTTTC.

The CDR3 here is CASSLAGTDTQYF. The CDR3 DNA sequence: TGTGCCAGCAGTTTAGCAGGCACAGATACGCAGTATTTT. V and J are TRBV27 and TRBJ2-3; D ambiguous. Per the germline V gene, CDR1 is MNHEY and CDR2 is SMNVEV (reference sequence). This CDR3 region has 13 residues. Trimming removed 2 bases from V and 1 base from J, with 4 bases in between.

The chain employs TRBV27 and TRBJ2-1; D remains ambiguous. V was clipped by 2 bases and J by 8 bases, with 10 bases between them. CDR3 length: 13 amino acids. From germline, CDR1 is MNHEY and CDR2 SMNVEV (reference sequence). CDR3 coding DNA: TGTGCCAGCAGTTTAATGGCGGTGGATGAGCAGTTCTTC. It codes for CASSLMAVDEQFF.

V is TRBV4-2 and J is TRBJ1-4, with TRBD1 matching over 7 bases. The CDR3 is 16 residues long. With 0 bases clipped from V and 10 bases from J, the junction kept 11 bases outside the gene matches. In germline, CDR1 is LGHNA, CDR2 YNFKEQ. The CDR3: CASSQDIAGGGRKLFF. The CDR3 nucleotides read TGTGCCAGCAGCCAAGATATCGCAGGGGGAGGTCGAAAACTGTTTTTT.

This sequence joins TRBV18 and TRBJ2-7; the match to TRBD1 covers 7 bases. This CDR3 has 13 residues. J gave up 1 base and V 4 bases, and 1 base lay outside the gene matches. Per germline, CDR1 KGHSH and CDR2 LQKENI. CDR3 DNA: TGTGCCAGCTCACTGGGACAGTCCTACGAGCAGTACTTC. This sequence encodes CASSLGQSYEQYF. Filled out from reference TRBV18 and TRBJ2-7, the complete variable domain reads NAGVMQNPRHLVRRRGQEARLRCSPMKGHSHVYWYRQLPEEGLKFMVYLQKENIIDESGMPKERFSAEFPKEGPSILRIQQVVRGDSAAYFCASSLGQSYEQYFGPGTRLTVT.

The chain is built from TRBV7-2 and TRBJ2-3; TRBD2 might be the D (6 bases). V shed 2 bases and J shed 2 bases, with 11 bases lying between them. CDR3 size: 15 residues. Germline-derived CDR1 and CDR2 are SGHTA and FQGNSA. The CDR3 DNA sequence: TGTGCCAGCAGCTTAACTGGAGGGATCACAGATACGCAGTATTTT. It yields the protein CASSLTGGITDTQYF.

This clone was detected once. V gene TRBV4-2 combines with J gene TRBJ2-2, with 10 nucleotides matching TRBD2. CDR1 and CDR2 from the germline V gene are LGHNA and YNFKEQ. CDR3 length: 16 amino acids. With V trimmed by 0 bases and J by 4 bases, 2 bases remained unmatched. CDR3 coding DNA: TGTGCCAGCAGCCAAGAGAGACTAGCGGGCACCGGGGAGCTGTTTTTT. This translates into CASSQERLAGTGELFF.

The CDR3 is CASSPSTRTGQTQYF. The CDR3 DNA follows: TGTGCCAGCAGTCCCTCCACAAGGACAGGGCAGACCCAGTACTTC. The chain is built from TRBV27 and TRBJ2-5, with 8 bases that match TRBD1. CDR1 MNHEY and CDR2 SMNVEV come from the germline V gene (reference sequence). The CDR3 length is 15 residues. The V segment lost 5 bases and the J segment 6 bases; nucleotides outside the gene matches: 11.